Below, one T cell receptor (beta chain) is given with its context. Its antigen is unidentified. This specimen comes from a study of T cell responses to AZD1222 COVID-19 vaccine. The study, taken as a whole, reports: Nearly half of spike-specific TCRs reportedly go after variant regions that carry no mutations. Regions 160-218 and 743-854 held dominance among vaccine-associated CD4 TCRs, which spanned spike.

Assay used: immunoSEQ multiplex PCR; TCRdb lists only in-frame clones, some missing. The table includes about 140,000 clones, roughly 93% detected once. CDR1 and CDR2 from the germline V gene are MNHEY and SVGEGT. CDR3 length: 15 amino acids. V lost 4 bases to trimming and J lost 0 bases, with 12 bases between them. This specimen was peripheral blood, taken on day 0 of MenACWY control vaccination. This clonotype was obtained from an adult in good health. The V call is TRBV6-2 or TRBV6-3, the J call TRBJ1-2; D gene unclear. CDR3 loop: CASSSPDQANYGYTF. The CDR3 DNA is TGTGCCAGCAGTTCCCCGGACCAGGCTAACTATGGCTACACCTTC.